This T cell receptor (beta chain) was sequenced in a study of molecular identifiers for immune sequencing clone quantification. It was with previously described methods and listed TCR primers that bulk TCR libraries were made. TCRdb re-called the PCR reads with MiXCR, one entry per CDR3 protein. The sample gives approximately 60,000 distinct CDR3 sequences, 15% to 20% of which show up once; 1.4% is in the top ten. CDR1 is MNHEY and CDR2 is SMNVEV in the germline V gene (reference sequence). Unmatched junction bases numbered 4, after V lost 2 bases and J lost 3 bases. The CDR3 has 15 amino acids. The source of this sequence is a human donor in good health. Some libraries in this study had Jurkat cell RNA spiked in. The chain is built from TRBV27 and TRBJ1-5; 7 bases fit TRBD1. Sequencing was carried out using naive CD8+ T cells from blood, with Jurkat cell RNA spiked in. As for subset: FACS-sorted CD8+CD4-CCR7+CD45RA+ naive T cells. CDR3 in amino acids: CASSLGGTANQPQHF. CDR3 nucleotides: TGTGCCAGCAGTTTAGGAGGGACAGCCAATCAGCCCCAGCATTTT.